This T cell receptor (beta chain) was observed in a study of shared clonotypes between healthy human individuals. Trimming took off 4 bases at V and 3 bases at J, with 16 bases between the two ends. Looked up from germline, CDR1 is KGHSH and CDR2 is LQKENI. The CDR3 has 15 residues. Unsorted PBMCs provided DNA that was sequenced on ten immunoSEQ deep assay plates. Repertoires were generated with immunoSEQ multiplex PCR, while TCRdb's copy carries only in-frame clones and drops some. This sample has some 500,000 clones; 60% to 80% occur once, and the top ten carry 12%. Free of recent acute infections or vaccinations, the donors were healthy HIV-negative adults.

The sequenced material came from PBMCs. The sequence came from a woman in her 40s in good health. Some clones in this sample may be carry-over from other donors' samples. The gene calls are TRBV18 and TRBJ2-7; D may be TRBD2 (5 bases). The CDR3 nucleotides are TGTGCCAGCTCACAGATGAGCGGCATCCACTACGAGCAGTACTTC. Its protein product is CASSQMSGIHYEQYF.